A selection of T cell receptor beta chains follows, all from one sample in a study of cytomegalovirus exposure and HLA in healthy donors. TCRdb's copy holds only in-frame clones and misses some; the assay was immunoSEQ multiplex PCR. This sample has 160,000 or so clones, with roughly 80% found just once. Material for sequencing was PBMCs. These TCRs come from a woman in her thirties in good health and CMV-seropositive. CDR3s include the opening cysteine and the closing phenylalanine or tryptophan. D genes are given only for firm matches. Not every row has a clone size; where given, it reads once, few, many or a size class.

TRBD2,.,TRBJ2-3,TRBV4-1,TGCGCCAGCAGCCCCGGCCGGGGACTAGCGGGGTCACGGGCAGATACGCAGTATTTT,CASSPGRGLAGSRADTQYF
.,.,TRBJ1-1,TRBV7-7,TGTGCCAGCAGCCTCGAACGGGGTACTGAAGCTTTCTTT,CASSLERGTEAFF
.,.,TRBJ1-6,TRBV5-1,TGCGCCAGCAGCTTGAACAACAGGGCTTCACCCCTCCACTTT,CASSLNNRASPLHF
TRBD1,.,TRBJ1-2,TRBV6-5,TGTGCCAGCAGGTCCCCCGGGACAGACCTATATGGCTACACCTTC,CASRSPGTDLYGYTF
TRBD2,once,TRBJ2-7,TRBV28,TGTGCCAGCAGTTTGGGAGGGGTCGAGCAGTACTTC,CASSLGGVEQYF
.,.,TRBJ1-5,TRBV5-6,TGTGCCAGCAGCTTGTTGACAGCCCTCAACAATCAGCCCCAGCATTTT,CASSLLTALNNQPQHF
TRBD1,.,TRBJ1-2,TRBV19,TGTGCCAGTAGCTCCTTTGGACAGGGCCCTAACTATGGCTACACCTTC,CASSSFGQGPNYGYTF
.,.,TRBJ1-6,TRBV5-4,TGTGCCAGCAGTCAGGGCAGAGATTCACCCCTCCACTTT,CASSQGRDSPLHF
.,.,TRBJ2-7,TRBV7-6,TGTGCCAGCAGCTTAGGCGAGGAGGGGAACTACGAGCAGTACTTC,CASSLGEEGNYEQYF
TRBD1,.,TRBJ1-5,TRBV7-9,TGTGCCAGCAGCTTCCAGGGGGCTAGGGGTCAGCCCCAGCATTTT,CASSFQGARGQPQHF
.,.,TRBJ1-1,TRBV7-9,TGTGCCAGCAGCTTAGAAGCGAACACTGAAGCTTTCTTT,CASSLEANTEAFF
.,.,TRBJ2-5,TRBV7-9,TGTGCCAGCAGCTCCCAGGGTAGGGTGACCCAGTACTTC,CASSSQGRVTQYF
TRBD1,.,TRBJ1-5,TRBV11-2,TGTGCCAGCAGCGCCCGACAGGGTTGGAACAATCAGCCCCAGCATTTT,CASSARQGWNNQPQHF
TRBD1,.,TRBJ1-1,TRBV10-3,TGTGCCACCCTTTCTGACAGGGCGGGCACTGAAGCTTTCTTT,CATLSDRAGTEAFF
TRBD1,.,TRBJ2-7,TRBV27,TGTGCCAGCAGAACCCACAGGGGGCGCGTGAACGAGCAGTACTTC,CASRTHRGRVNEQYF
.,.,TRBJ2-7,TRBV6-6,TGTGCCAGCAGTTACCCTCCGGGGCAGTACTTC,CASSYPPGQYF
TRBD1,few,TRBJ2-7,TRBV6-4,TGTGCCAGCAGTGACTCGACCGGGACAGGCTACGAGCAGTACTTC,CASSDSTGTGYEQYF
TRBD1,.,TRBJ2-3,TRBV7-9,TGTGCCAGCCGGAGACAGGGAAACACAGATACGCAGTATTTT,CASRRQGNTDTQYF
.,.,TRBJ2-3,TRBV4-2,TGTGCCAGCAGCCCTTTGGGGGCAGGGGGCACAGATACGCAGTATTTT,CASSPLGAGGTDTQYF
.,once,TRBJ1-1,TRBV18,TGTGCCAGCTCACCGACGACAGGGAACACTGAAGCTTTCTTT,CASSPTTGNTEAFF
.,.,TRBJ2-2,TRBV5-6,TGTGCCAGCAGCTTAGGAGGGGGCTACACCGGGGAGCTGTTTTTT,CASSLGGGYTGELFF
.,.,TRBJ2-5,TRBV7-6,TGTGCCAGCAGCCCTGGGTCGGTAGAGCGCGAGACCCAGTACTTC,CASSPGSVERETQYF
.,.,TRBJ1-3,TRBV18,TGTGCCAGCTCACCCCTGACGGGGGACTCTGGAAACACCATATATTTT,CASSPLTGDSGNTIYF
TRBD2,.,TRBJ2-3,TRBV4-3,TGCGCCAGCAGCCGAAGACTAGCGGGGGGTGAAGATACGCAGTATTTT,CASSRRLAGGEDTQYF
.,.,TRBJ2-3,TRBV4-2,TGTGCCAGCAGCCAAGATGGCCGCGGTACGCAGTATTTT,CASSQDGRGTQYF
TRBD2,.,TRBJ2-3,TRBV29-1,TGCAGCGTTGAAGATCTTCAAGGGAGGGAGGGTAGCACAGATACGCAGTATTTT,CSVEDLQGREGSTDTQYF
TRBD2,.,TRBJ2-3,TRBV2,TGTGCCAGCAGGACTAGCCCTAGCACAGATACGCAGTATTTT,CASRTSPSTDTQYF
.,.,TRBJ1-3,TRBV18,TGTGCCAGCTCCCCTACAGCCTCTGGAAACACCATATATTTT,CASSPTASGNTIYF
.,.,TRBJ1-1,TRBV11-3,TGTGCCAGCACCCTCGCCCGGGTGATGGGCACTGAAGCTTTCTTT,CASTLARVMGTEAFF
.,.,TRBJ2-4,TRBV5-6,TGTGCCAGCAGGAAAACAGGAATACTAGCCAAAAACATTCAGTACTTC,CASRKTGILAKNIQYF
TRBD2,.,TRBJ2-2,TRBV6-4,TGTGCCAGCAGTGACATAGCGGGGGGCAACACCGGGGAGCTGTTTTTT,CASSDIAGGNTGELFF
.,.,TRBJ1-5,TRBV7-2,TGTGCCAGCAGCCCCATTCCCCAGCATTTT,CASSPIPQHF
TRBD1,.,TRBJ1-3,TRBV9,TGTGCCAGCAGCGAGGGAGGGGGGACAGGGGACCATCTTAGCTCTGGAAACACCATATATTTT,CASSEGGGTGDHLSSGNTIYF
.,.,TRBJ2-3,TRBV6-5,TGTGCCAGCAGTTACGGATCAGGGGAAGATACGCAGTATTTT,CASSYGSGEDTQYF
.,.,TRBJ1-6,TRBV7-2,TGTGCCAGCAGCTTACGGGGAGATTCACCCCTCCACTTT,CASSLRGDSPLHF
.,.,TRBJ2-1,TRBV7-3,TGTGCCAGCAGCACTGGACAGTACGCCAATGAGCAGTTCTTC,CASSTGQYANEQFF
TRBD2,.,TRBJ2-1,TRBV5-4,TGTGCCAGCAGCCCTCAAGCGGGACTAGGACTAATACAGTTCTTC,CASSPQAGLGLIQFF
.,.,TRBJ1-4,TRBV5-4,TGTGCCAGCAGCTTGACGGTAAATGAAAAACTGTTTTTT,CASSLTVNEKLFF
TRBD1,.,TRBJ1-5,TRBV10-3,TGTGCCATCAGTGAGTCGACCAAAAGACAGGGGCGAAATCAGCCCCAGCATTTT,CAISESTKRQGRNQPQHF
.,.,TRBJ1-2,TRBV13,TGTGCCAGCCTCTCCCGGGGGGGGAGGGAGAACTATGGCTACACCTTC,CASLSRGGRENYGYTF
.,.,TRBJ1-3,TRBV7-2,TGTGCCAGCAGAGACGGGGGTTCTGGAAACACCATATATTTT,CASRDGGSGNTIYF